Following are 26 T cell receptor beta chains from one sample sequenced in a study of human T cells and chemical hapten exposure. Time point defined: patch test 2, 6 weeks after DPC sensitization. Regarding treatment: therapeutic diphenylcyclopropenone sensitization with weekly scalp DPC. TCRdb re-called the RACE reads with MiXCR, one entry per CDR3 protein. The repertoire includes some 70,000 distinct CDR3 sequences, about a tenth of them detected once, and 6.8% sits in the top ten. The sequenced sample was whole blood, obtained in connection with sensitization to the hapten diphenylcyclopropenone (DPC). These receptors were collected from a woman aged 45-65 years with alopecia areata. Some clones in this sample may be carry-over from other donors' samples.

In its sample, this clonotype was seen many times. This chain joins TRBV2 and TRBJ2-1, with 12 positions matching TRBD2. In germline, CDR1 is SNHLY, CDR2 FYNNEI. Losses at the gene ends were 6 bases for V and 7 bases for J; bases not matched to a gene: 7. The CDR3 consists of 15 residues. DNA for the CDR3: TGTGCCAGCAGCTTGGGACTAGCGGGTAGAAATGAGCAGTTCTTC. Translating gives CASSLGLAGRNEQFF.

This clonotype has ten or more counts. V gene TRBV5-1 combines with J gene TRBJ1-1; D ambiguous. The CDR3 length is 13 residues. The V end was cut by 5 bases, the J end by 5 bases, with 13 bases between. The germline V gene has CDR1 SGHRS and CDR2 YFSETQ. CDR3 bases: TGCGCCAGCAGTCAGGACCGTTTGACTGAAGCTTTCTTT. Amino acids: CASSQDRLTEAFF.

The chain employs TRBV6-1 and TRBJ2-7, with TRBD2 matching over 9 bases. The J segment lost 1 base and the V segment lost 8 bases, leaving 3 bases of the junction unmatched. This CDR3 contains 13 residues. Germline V CDR1 and CDR2: MNHNS, SASEGT. CDR3 nucleotides: TGTGCCAGCGATACTAGCGGGTCCTACGAGCAGTACTTC. Protein product: CASDTSGSYEQYF.

The J gene is TRBJ2-1, the V gene TRBV7-2; 13 positions match TRBD2. CDR1 SGHTA and CDR2 FQGNSA come from the germline V gene. J gave up 9 bases and V 1 base, and 3 bases lay outside the gene matches. The CDR3 runs 15 residues. CDR3 region: CASSLGGLAGAEQFF. CDR3 bases: TGTGCCAGCAGCTTAGGCGGACTAGCGGGAGCTGAGCAGTTCTTC.

Ten or more counts support this clonotype. This chain uses TRBV30 with TRBJ1-4; D uncertain. The CDR3 loop spans 13 amino acids. Germline CDR1 and CDR2: GTSNPN and SVGIG (reference sequence). V gave up 5 bases and J gave up 4 bases, with 11 bases separating them. The CDR3 DNA sequence: TGTGCCTGGGGCCGCCGGATTAATGAAAAACTGTTTTTT. Translation gives CAWGRRINEKLFF.

This chain connects TRBV13 to TRBJ2-6; maybe TRBD1 (5 bases). Trimming removed 5 bases at V and 4 bases at J, with 15 bases between. This CDR3 region has 16 residues. CDR1 and CDR2 from the germline V gene are PRHDT and FYEKMQ (reference sequence). The CDR3 sequence: CASSQRQGSGANVLTF. The DNA of the CDR3 is TGTGCCAGCAGCCAAAGGCAGGGTTCCGGGGCCAACGTCCTGACTTTC.

The chain recombines TRBV6-5 with TRBJ1-1; 9 bases line up with TRBD1. CDR1 and CDR2 (germline): MNHEY, SVGAGI. V shed 4 bases and J 1 base; nucleotides not matched to a gene: 4. This CDR3 spans 15 amino acids. In DNA form, the CDR3 reads TGTGCCAGCAGTTTTTGGACAGGGGCGAACACTGAAGCTTTCTTT. Protein: CASSFWTGANTEAFF.

A remark on this clonotype: A much larger clone is a single base away; this may be a read error. The V gene is TRBV6-5, the J gene TRBJ2-3, with 10 bases matching TRBD1. This CDR3 is built from 14 residues. In germline, CDR1 is MNHEY, CDR2 SVGAGI. The chain's CDR3 is CASRRQGAGDMQYF. CDR3 coding DNA: TGTGCCAGCAGACGACAGGGGGCAGGAGATATGCAGTATTTT.

This clonotype was counted at least ten times. The chain is built from TRBV7-7 and TRBJ2-3, with D maybe TRBD1 (5 bases). This CDR3 spans 14 amino acids. Trimming cost V 4 bases and J 4 bases, with 12 bases left between them. CDR1 and CDR2 from the germline V gene are SSHAT and FNYEAQ (reference sequence). This CDR3 reads CASSSIRQPDTQYF. DNA of the CDR3: TGTGCCAGCAGCTCCATCCGACAGCCAGATACGCAGTATTTT.

This clonotype turned up a few times. The chain combines TRBV6-5 with TRBJ2-7; 8 positions match TRBD1. This CDR3 spans 13 amino acids. V shed 2 bases, J shed 6 bases, and the junction held 3 bases outside the gene matches. Germline V lookup: CDR1 MNHEY, CDR2 SVGAGI. CDR3 in DNA: TGTGCCAGCAGTTACGCAGGGGGCGGCGAGCAGTACTTC. This sequence encodes CASSYAGGGEQYF.

This clonotype was seen at least ten times. The chain has TRBV2 and TRBJ1-4, with D tentatively TRBD1 (5 bases). The germline V gene encodes CDR1 SNHLY and CDR2 FYNNEI. There are 15 residues in the CDR3. Trimming took 2 bases from V and 0 from J, leaving 7 bases between them. In DNA, the CDR3 is TGTGCCAGCAGTGAACGACAGACAACTAATGAAAAACTGTTTTTT. Residues: CASSERQTTNEKLFF.

This clonotype was seen only a few times. V is TRBV29-1 and J is TRBJ1-1; D uncertain. The V end lost 5 bases, the J end lost 8 bases, and 9 bases lay between the germline ends. The V gene's germline CDR1 is SQVTM and CDR2 ANQGSEA. The CDR3 has 10 residues. The CDR3 nucleotides are TGCAGCGTTTGGGTGGGCGAAGCTTTCTTT. It codes for CSVWVGEAFF.

J is TRBJ1-1 and V is TRBV28; 7 bases line up with TRBD1. Per germline, CDR1 MDHEN and CDR2 SYDVKM. This CDR3 is 14 amino acids long. V dropped 1 base and J dropped 4; count of bases not matched to a gene: 3. The CDR3 loop reads CASSLYDRATEAFF. CDR3 nucleotides: TGTGCCAGCAGTTTATACGACAGGGCCACTGAAGCTTTCTTT.

This clonotype occurred many times. The chain is built from TRBV10-2 and TRBJ1-1, with D hard to call. V lost 2 bases to trimming and J lost 5 bases, with 18 bases between them. There are 16 residues in the CDR3. Germline V gene lookup returns CDR1 WSHSY and CDR2 SAAADI. The CDR3 protein is CASSESLWRGRTEAFF. CDR3 DNA: TGCGCCAGCAGTGAGAGTTTGTGGCGGGGAAGGACTGAAGCTTTCTTT.

The chain couples TRBV9 to TRBJ1-2, with no clear D. Trimming stripped 0 bases from V and 4 bases from J, with 10 bases between. Germline V CDR1 and CDR2: SGDLS, YYNGEE. This CDR3 is 14 amino acids long. CDR3 loop: CASSVGDRIYGYTF. Written as DNA, the CDR3 is TGTGCCAGCAGCGTAGGGGATCGGATCTATGGCTACACCTTC. Combining the CDR3 with reference TRBV9 and TRBJ1-2 gives the whole variable domain DSGVTQTPKHLITATGQRVTLRCSPRSGDLSVYWYQQSLDQGLQFLIQYYNGEERAKGNILERFSAQQFPDLHSELNLSSLELGDSALYFCASSVGDRIYGYTFGSGTRLTVV.

This clonotype was seen many times. The gene calls are TRBV19 and TRBJ2-4; D is unresolved. The germline V and J ends were trimmed by 3 bases and 4 bases, with 7 bases remaining between them. The CDR3 runs to 13 residues. Germline-derived CDR1 and CDR2 are LNHDA and SQIVND (reference sequence). CDR3 region: CASSIGSKNIQYF. DNA of the CDR3: TGTGCCAGTAGTATTGGGTCTAAAAACATTCAGTACTTC.

In this sample, this clonotype turned up a few times. The V call is TRBV25-1, the J call TRBJ1-4; TRBD1 is a possible D gene (6 bases). The V gene's germline CDR1 is MGHDK and CDR2 SYGVNS. The CDR3 is 16 residues long. Trimming stripped 1 base from V and 3 bases from J, with 12 bases between. The CDR3 sequence: CASSESTGGSNEKLFF. The CDR3 DNA is TGTGCCAGCAGTGAATCGACAGGAGGGTCTAATGAAAAACTGTTTTTT. Full variable domain (missing parts from reference TRBV25-1 and TRBJ1-4): EADIYQTPRYLVIGTGKKITLECSQTMGHDKMYWYQQDPGMELHLIHYSYGVNSTEKGDLSSESTVSRIRTEHFPLTLESARPSHTSQYLCASSESTGGSNEKLFFGSGTQLSVL.

The J gene is TRBJ2-5, the V gene TRBV6-6, with 7 nucleotides matching TRBD1. This CDR3 is 15 amino acids long. In germline, CDR1 is MNHNY, CDR2 SVGAGI (reference sequence). V dropped 2 bases and J dropped 1; count of bases not matched to a gene: 4. The CDR3 loop is CASSYPRTGQETQYF. The CDR3 nucleotides read TGTGCCAGCAGTTACCCGCGGACAGGCCAAGAGACCCAGTACTTC.

This clonotype showed up just a few times. The CDR3 reads CSVVGRGGNEQFF. The CDR3 DNA reads TGCAGCGTTGTGGGCCGGGGTGGCAATGAGCAGTTCTTC. The gene calls are TRBV29-1 and TRBJ2-1; maybe TRBD2 (5 bases). This CDR3 comprises 13 residues. The germline V gene has CDR1 SQVTM and CDR2 ANQGSEA. V dropped 4 bases and J dropped 6 bases, with 13 bases sitting between them.

This clonotype was detected many times. This chain joins TRBV20-1 and TRBJ2-1; perhaps TRBD2 as D (5 bases). The CDR3 covers 14 residues. Trimming pared 6 bases from V and 6 bases from J, leaving 18 bases between. Germline CDR1 DFQATT, CDR2 SNEGSKA (reference sequence). The CDR3 spells CSAPPASSTNEQFF. The CDR3 nucleotides are TGCAGTGCCCCCCCCGCTTCTAGCACCAATGAGCAGTTCTTC.

This clonotype was seen ten or more times. The J gene is TRBJ2-5, the V gene TRBV29-1; the D is unclear. Germline V CDR1 and CDR2: SQVTM, ANQGSEA. With 6 bases removed from V and 2 bases from J, the gap between germline ends came to 10 bases. The CDR3 covers 12 residues. Here the CDR3 reads CSVGFQQETQYF. The CDR3 DNA reads TGCAGCGTCGGATTCCAGCAAGAGACCCAGTACTTC.

This clonotype was counted at least ten times. The J gene is TRBJ1-2, the V gene TRBV11-2; the D is unclear. This CDR3 is built from 12 residues. The V end lost 5 bases, the J end lost 2 bases, and 6 bases lay between the germline ends. Germline CDR1 reads SGHAT; CDR2 reads FQNNGV. Here the CDR3 DNA reads TGTGCCAGCAGCGAGGGAAACTATGGCTACACCTTC. Its translation is CASSEGNYGYTF.

This clonotype was recorded many times. The gene calls are TRBV12-3 or TRBV12-4 and TRBJ1-1; D unresolved. The CDR3 loop spans 14 amino acids. V was clipped by 3 bases and J by 8 bases, with 16 bases between them. CDR3 sequence reads: CASSFGSIPSEAFF. CDR3 DNA: TGTGCCAGCAGTTTTGGTTCTATTCCTTCAGAAGCTTTCTTT.

There are a few counts of this clonotype. The rearrangement links TRBV7-2 to TRBJ2-7; D remains ambiguous. The CDR3 consists of 12 residues. CDR1 and CDR2 from the germline V gene are SGHTA and FQGNSA. V shed 8 bases and J shed 0 bases, with 8 bases lying between them. CDR3 sequence reads: CASSRNSYEQYF. CDR3 DNA: TGTGCCAGCTCACGCAACTCCTACGAGCAGTACTTC.

This clonotype appeared many times. The chain recombines TRBV6-5 with TRBJ1-1; D not certain. V was shortened by 7 bases and J by 5 bases, with 14 bases between the two germline ends. The CDR3 is 13 residues long. Germline CDR1 MNHEY, CDR2 SVGAGI. CDR3 DNA sequence: TGTGCCAGCACTCCTCCGGGTTGGACTGAAGCTTTCTTT. Its protein is CASTPPGWTEAFF.

This clonotype appeared many times. V is TRBV7-9 and J is TRBJ1-1, with unresolved D. V was clipped by 3 bases and J by 1 base, with 9 bases between them. This CDR3 contains 14 residues. Germline V CDR1 and CDR2: SEHNR, FQNEAQ (reference sequence). CDR3 DNA: TGTGCCAGCAGCTTTAATTCCCCGAACACTGAAGCTTTCTTT. Protein: CASSFNSPNTEAFF.